This TCR beta chain was found in a study of blood T cells in healthy people across ages. General study findings and limits: Calculation of diversity from one million T cells yielded estimates considered to be underestimates.

With regard to this clonotype: Its antigen remains unknown.

Primers used in a second PCR of roughly 6 to 11 cycles were a sample-barcoded 5' primer and a J-beta primer mix. Via MiXCR, TCRdb re-called the 5' RACE reads, giving one row per CDR3 protein. The sample has 1.5 million to 1.9 million distinct CDR3 sequences; about 42% are singletons. Germline V lookup: CDR1 DFQATT, CDR2 SNEGSKA (reference sequence). The V gene lost 3 bases and the J gene lost 4 bases, with 16 bases spanning the gap. CDR3 length: 15 amino acids. The sequence came from a woman aged 18-30 years in good health. The chain employs TRBV20-1 and TRBJ1-5, with D possibly being TRBD1 (5 bases). Sequencing used blood. The CDR3 nucleotides are TGCAGTGCTAGGGGGCAGAGGGTATCAAATCAGCCCCAGCATTTT. Its protein is CSARGQRVSNQPQHF.